One T cell receptor beta chain is described in this entry. The sample is drawn from a study of cytomegalovirus exposure and HLA in healthy donors. Both 60 Vbeta primers and 13 Jbeta primers went into the PCR. Assay used: immunoSEQ multiplex PCR; TCRdb lists only in-frame clones, some missing. This table has 120,000 or so clones, about three quarters appearing once. V shed 3 bases and J shed 0 bases, with 7 bases lying between them. This CDR3 is built from 14 residues. Germline values: CDR1 SGHTA, CDR2 FQGTGA. The sequence came from a woman aged 30 to 39 in good health and CMV-seronegative. Sequences were obtained from PBMCs. This rearrangement joins TRBV7-3 to TRBJ2-3; D is uncertain. The CDR3 region is CASSFGISTDTQYF. The CDR3 DNA sequence: TGTGCCAGCAGCTTTGGCATAAGCACAGATACGCAGTATTTT.